Presented here are 20 T cell receptor beta chains from one specimen sequenced in a study of naive and memory T cell subsets. An equimolar mix of two oligonucleotides served as the beta constant-region primer for TRBC1 and TRBC2. The ligated cDNA underwent four PCR rounds using SP2 and nested alpha and beta constant-region primers. TCRdb re-called the UMI-ligation and nested PCR reads with MiXCR, one entry per CDR3 protein. The data hold around 18,000 distinct CDR3 sequences, with roughly 10% observed a single time. The specimen was central memory CD8+ T cells from blood. These receptors were taken from a human donor in good health.

This clonotype has a handful of counts. This chain connects TRBV5-1 to TRBJ2-1, with 8 positions matching TRBD1. The CDR3 has 17 residues. V gave up 0 bases and J gave up 9 bases; unmatched junction bases: 14. Per the germline V gene, CDR1 is SGHRS and CDR2 is YFSETQ. The CDR3 here is CASSLAQARTGRGEQFF. The CDR3 DNA follows: TGCGCCAGCAGCTTGGCTCAGGCACGGACAGGGCGGGGTGAGCAGTTCTTC.

This clonotype was seen more than once but under ten times. J is TRBJ2-7 and V is TRBV5-6, with D uncertain. Germline-derived CDR1 and CDR2 are SGHDT and YYEEEE. V shed 0 bases and J shed 2 bases, with 9 bases lying between them. This CDR3 is built from 14 residues. The CDR3 reads CASSLGWSPYEQYF. The CDR3 DNA reads as TGTGCCAGCAGCTTGGGGTGGTCCCCCTACGAGCAGTACTTC.

This chain links TRBV6-2 or TRBV6-3 with TRBJ2-6, with D maybe TRBD1 (5 bases). The V and J ends lost 4 bases and 1 base respectively, with 8 bases between them. The V gene's germline CDR1 is MNHEY and CDR2 SVGEGT. This CDR3 has 15 amino acids. CDR3 in amino acids: CASSSRQSGANVLTF. The CDR3 nucleotides read TGTGCCAGCAGTTCCAGACAGTCTGGGGCCAACGTCCTGACTTTC.

J is TRBJ2-7 and V is TRBV13; D not resolved. V was trimmed by 5 bases and J by 4 bases, leaving 12 bases between them. Germline loops: CDR1 PRHDT, CDR2 FYEKMQ (reference sequence). CDR3 length: 13 amino acids. The CDR3 nucleotides are TGTGCCAGCAGCGAGAGCACGAAATACGAGCAGTACTTC. Translated: CASSESTKYEQYF.

This clonotype turned up a few times. This chain uses TRBV12-3 or TRBV12-4 with TRBJ2-7, with D perhaps matching TRBD1 or TRBD2 (6 bases each). Trimming removed 6 bases from V and 7 bases from J, with 13 bases in between. The CDR3 spans 12 residues. CDR3 in amino acids: CASRYGGREQYF. In DNA, the CDR3 is TGTGCCAGCAGGTATGGGGGGCGTGAGCAGTACTTC.

This clonotype was seen a few times. The CDR3 nucleotides are TGTGCCAGCAGTTTGGGGACAGGGGGAAACGAGCAGTACTTC. The encoded protein is CASSLGTGGNEQYF. This sequence joins TRBV28 and TRBJ2-7; 11 positions match TRBD1. Trimming cost V 3 bases and J 5 bases; bases outside gene matches: 3. CDR1 is MDHEN, CDR2 SYDVKM, per germline. CDR3 length: 14 residues.

The chain couples TRBV5-1 to TRBJ2-7; 11 bases align to TRBD2. The V gene's germline CDR1 is SGHRS and CDR2 YFSETQ. The CDR3 is 18 amino acids. V shed 3 bases and J 6 bases; nucleotides not matched to a gene: 17. CDR3 residues: CASSWTVWPSGRLSEQYF. The CDR3 nucleotides are TGCGCCAGCAGCTGGACGGTGTGGCCTAGCGGGAGGTTGAGCGAGCAGTACTTC.

This clonotype was recorded at least ten times. The chain links TRBV28 to TRBJ2-3, with D perhaps TRBD1 or TRBD2 (6 bases each). Germline V gene lookup returns CDR1 MDHEN and CDR2 SYDVKM. The CDR3 is 16 amino acids. The germline V and J ends were trimmed by 2 bases and 5 bases, with 17 bases remaining between them. The CDR3 sequence: CASSLATSGAGDTQYF. The CDR3 DNA reads as TGTGCCAGCAGTTTAGCAACTTCGGGGGCTGGAGATACGCAGTATTTT.

There are a few counts of this clonotype. The chain joins TRBV6-2 or TRBV6-3 to TRBJ1-5, with no clear D. Germline loops: CDR1 MNHEY, CDR2 SVGEGT. Deletions cut 0 bases from V and 3 bases from J, with 9 bases between. The CDR3 extends over 15 amino acids. CDR3 sequence (DNA): TGTGCCAGCAGTTACTCGGCGGCCATCAATCAGCCCCAGCATTTT. This encodes CASSYSAAINQPQHF.

In this sample, this clonotype turned up a few times. V and J are TRBV3-1 and TRBJ1-6; D gene ambiguous. Trimming pared 0 bases from V and 11 bases from J, leaving 8 bases between. Per the germline V gene, CDR1 is LGHDT and CDR2 is YNNKEL (reference sequence). This CDR3 region has 13 residues. The CDR3 here is CASSQERFTPLHF. CDR3 DNA sequence: TGTGCCAGCAGCCAAGAGCGATTTACACCCCTCCACTTT.

This clonotype occurred many times. The J gene is TRBJ2-5, the V gene TRBV4-1; a weak D match, TRBD1 (6 bases). V lost 2 bases to trimming and J lost 6 bases, with 16 bases between them. There are 15 residues in the CDR3. CDR1 is MGHRA and CDR2 is YSYEKL in the germline V gene. The CDR3 bases are TGCGCCAGCAGCCAAACTCCGAACAGGGATCAGACCCAGTACTTC. It codes for CASSQTPNRDQTQYF.

The rearrangement uses TRBV7-9 and TRBJ2-3; perhaps D is TRBD1 or TRBD2 (6 bases each). Per the germline V gene, CDR1 is SEHNR and CDR2 is FQNEAQ (reference sequence). The CDR3 has 15 residues. The ends were cut back, 5 bases at V and 4 bases at J, with 16 bases in the middle. The CDR3 nucleotides are TGTGCCAGCAGCCATTCCGGGGGCGCGGCAGATACGCAGTATTTT. As protein: CASSHSGGAADTQYF.

This chain joins TRBV2 and TRBJ2-3; 9 nucleotides agree with TRBD2. Germline loops: CDR1 SNHLY, CDR2 FYNNEI. The CDR3 spans 16 residues. V was pared by 4 bases and J by 2 bases, with 7 bases of the junction left unmatched. The CDR3 DNA reads TGTGCCAGCAGTGTTGAAGCGGGGGGTTCCACAGATACGCAGTATTTT. It yields the protein CASSVEAGGSTDTQYF. Variable domain in full (rest from reference TRBV2 and TRBJ2-3): EPEVTQTPSHQVTQMGQEVILRCVPISNHLYFYWYRQILGQKVEFLVSFYNNEISEKSEIFDDQFSVERPDGSNFTLKIRSTKLEDSAMYFCASSVEAGGSTDTQYFGPGTRLTVL.

The rearrangement links TRBV2 to TRBJ1-4; D ambiguous. The CDR3 is 13 residues long. V gave up 6 bases and J gave up 5 bases, with 10 bases separating them. Germline V gene lookup returns CDR1 SNHLY and CDR2 FYNNEI. The CDR3 loop reads CASRPDGNEKLFF. CDR3 coding DNA: TGTGCCAGCAGGCCGGACGGGAATGAAAAACTGTTTTTT.

This clonotype has just a few counts. The J gene is TRBJ2-7, the V gene TRBV12-3 or TRBV12-4, with D perhaps being TRBD1 or TRBD2 (6 bases each). There are 14 residues in the CDR3. Trimming removed 5 bases at V and 3 bases at J, with 14 bases between. This CDR3 reads CASSTPGAGYEQYF. The DNA of the CDR3 is TGTGCCAGCAGTACTCCGGGGGCGGGCTACGAGCAGTACTTC.

The chain couples TRBV27 to TRBJ1-2, with D possibly being TRBD1 (6 bases). Germline CDR1 is MNHEY and CDR2 is SMNVEV (reference sequence). The CDR3 covers 12 residues. Trimming took off 8 bases at V and 8 bases at J, with 15 bases between the two ends. The chain's CDR3 is CASWSPGGGYTF. DNA for the CDR3: TGTGCCAGCTGGAGCCCCGGGGGCGGCTACACCTTC.

The rearrangement joins TRBV7-9 to TRBJ2-2; D call uncertain. Per the germline V gene, CDR1 is SEHNR and CDR2 is FQNEAQ (reference sequence). With 6 bases removed from V and 1 base from J, the gap between germline ends came to 6 bases. The CDR3 is 13 residues long. The CDR3 DNA reads TGTGCCAGCAGTTTTATGAACACCGGGGAGCTGTTTTTT. It codes for CASSFMNTGELFF.

V gene TRBV28 combines with J gene TRBJ1-5; the D is unclear. The V gene lost 7 bases and the J gene lost 4 bases, with 14 bases spanning the gap. This CDR3 is built from 14 residues. Germline CDR1 reads MDHEN; CDR2 reads SYDVKM. The CDR3 loop reads CASNLGRGNQPQHF. The CDR3 nucleotides are TGTGCCAGCAATCTAGGCCGGGGAAATCAGCCCCAGCATTTT.

This clonotype was observed at least ten times. The chain has TRBV4-2 and TRBJ2-7; D may be TRBD1 or TRBD2 (5 bases each). The CDR3 runs 13 residues. CDR1 is LGHNA, CDR2 YNFKEQ, per germline. Trimming cost V 0 bases and J 6 bases, with 9 bases left between them. The CDR3, as DNA: TGTGCCAGCAGCCAAGATCAGGGAGCCGAGCAGTACTTC. Residues: CASSQDQGAEQYF.

There are many counts of this clonotype. V usage is TRBV18 and J usage is TRBJ2-7; D ambiguous. The CDR3 sequence is 14 residues long. Germline CDR1 and CDR2: KGHSH and LQKENI. V gave up 0 bases and J gave up 2 bases, with 8 bases separating them. DNA of the CDR3: TGTGCCAGCTCACCACCGAAGGAAACCTACGAGCAGTACTTC. Amino acid sequence: CASSPPKETYEQYF.